The T cell receptor beta chain described here comes from a study of tumor-infiltrating lymphocytes in primary liver carcinoma. Total RNA and DNA came together from around 20-30 mg of bulk tissue without cell sorting. A note on this clonotype: Relative to the germline gene, one junction end is altered; a read error may explain this.

Total RNA (around 510 ng) served as template for TCR beta cDNA synthesis primed by a constant-region primer. Researchers made the TCR beta libraries by running three nested multiplex PCR rounds with slightly modified ARM-PCR. The first two PCR rounds used TRBV1-TRBV30 primers with a Cbeta primer, roughly 10 cycles each. TCRdb redid the calling of the multiplex PCR reads with MiXCR, one entry per CDR3 protein. Of more than 45,000 distinct CDR3 sequences listed, about 73% are singletons. The V gene's germline CDR1 is MDHEN and CDR2 SYDVKM. CDR3 length equals 13 residues. Sequenced input: liver tumor tissue from sampling region 3. Sample subset: tumor region T3, left-lateral pole. The sequence derives from a man aged 35-49 years with primary liver carcinoma and hepatitis B virus infection. The genes are TRBV28 and TRBJ2-3; 8 nucleotides align to TRBD2. The DNA of the CDR3 is TGTGCCAGCAAGACTAGCGACTCAGATATGCAGTATTTT. Translated: CASKTSDSDMQYF.